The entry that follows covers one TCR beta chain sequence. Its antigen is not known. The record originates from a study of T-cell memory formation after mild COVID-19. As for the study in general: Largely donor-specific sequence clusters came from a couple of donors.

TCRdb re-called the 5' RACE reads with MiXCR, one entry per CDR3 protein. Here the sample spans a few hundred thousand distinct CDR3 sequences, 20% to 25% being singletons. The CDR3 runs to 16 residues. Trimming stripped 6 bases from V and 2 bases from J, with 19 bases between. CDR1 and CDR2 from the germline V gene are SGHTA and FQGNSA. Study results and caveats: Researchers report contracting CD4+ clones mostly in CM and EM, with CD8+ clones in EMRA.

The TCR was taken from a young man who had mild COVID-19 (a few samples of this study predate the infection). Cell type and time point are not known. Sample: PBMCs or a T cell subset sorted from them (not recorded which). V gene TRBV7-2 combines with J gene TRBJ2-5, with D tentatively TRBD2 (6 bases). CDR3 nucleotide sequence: TGTGCCAGCAGGGAAGGGGCCGGGAGTTCACAAGAGACCCAGTACTTC. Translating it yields CASREGAGSSQETQYF. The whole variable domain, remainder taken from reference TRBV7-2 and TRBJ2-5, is GAGVSQSPSNKVTEKGKDVELRCDPISGHTALYWYRQSLGQGLEFLIYFQGNSAPDKSGLPSDRFSAERTGGSVSTLTIQRTQQEDSAVYLCASREGAGSSQETQYFGPGTRLLVL.